This T cell receptor (beta chain) is drawn from a study of T cell changes during pregnancy in multiple sclerosis. Profiled with immunoSEQ multiplex PCR; TCRdb holds only in-frame clones, not every one. The sample lists 85,000 to 90,000 clones, under 95% occurring once. The receptor was derived from a female donor in good health, enrolled as a control in a pregnancy study. The sequencing used peripheral blood, collected in the first trimester of pregnancy.

The CDR3 sequence is CASSPGQNTQYF. The CDR3 coding sequence is TGTGCCAGCAGTCCCGGACAGAATACCCAGTACTTC. The chain links TRBV2 to TRBJ2-5, with D perhaps TRBD1 (6 bases). CDR1 SNHLY and CDR2 FYNNEI come from the germline V gene. V gave up 5 bases and J gave up 8 bases, with 12 bases separating them. This CDR3 comprises 12 residues.